This T cell receptor beta chain emerged from a study of T cells in Graves' hyperthyroidism and ophthalmopathy. On the study more broadly: It was at initial diagnosis, before any treatment, that peripheral blood was collected.

The study, taken as a whole, reports: Ophthalmopathy was distinguished from stable hyperthyroidism by 13 V-J signatures. Onset of ophthalmopathy came a median around 7.1 months after the model predicted it. Blood also showed most of the thyroid clonotypes that were expanded above 0.001.

The sample holds many counts of this clonotype. Antigen specificity is unknown. Amplification yielded TCR beta CDR3 regions, with RNA transcripts as the source. The HTBI set primed first-round TCR CDR3 RT-PCR. Each CDR3 protein gets one entry after TCRdb re-called the multiplex PCR reads with MiXCR. Of about 410,000 distinct CDR3 sequences in the sample, roughly 15% were seen once. Material for sequencing was blood. The sequence came from a man younger than 35 with Graves' ophthalmopathy.

CDR3 DNA: TGCAGTGCTAGGACTAGCGAAAATTCCTACGAGCAGTACTTC. Translated, it gives CSARTSENSYEQYF. The rearrangement links TRBV20-1 to TRBJ2-7; 8 bases match TRBD2. This CDR3 contains 14 residues. The V gene's germline CDR1 is DFQATT and CDR2 SNEGSKA (reference sequence). Trimming cost V 3 bases and J 1 base; bases outside gene matches: 5.